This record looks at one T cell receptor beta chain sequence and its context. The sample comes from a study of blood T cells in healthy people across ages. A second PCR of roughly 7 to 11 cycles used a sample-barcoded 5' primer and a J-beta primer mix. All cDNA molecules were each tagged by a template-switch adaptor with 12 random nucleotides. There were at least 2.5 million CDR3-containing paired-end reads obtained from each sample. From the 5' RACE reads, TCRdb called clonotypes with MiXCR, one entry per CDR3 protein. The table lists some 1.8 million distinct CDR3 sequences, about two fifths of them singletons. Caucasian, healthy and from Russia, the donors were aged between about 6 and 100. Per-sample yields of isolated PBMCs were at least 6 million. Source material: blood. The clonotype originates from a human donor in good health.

CDR3: CASSQGGRGRQPQHF. The CDR3 DNA is TGTGCCAGCAGCCAAGGGGGTAGGGGGCGTCAGCCCCAGCATTTT. The chain employs TRBV3-1 and TRBJ1-5; 7 nucleotides line up with TRBD1. Losses at the gene ends were 1 base for V and 6 bases for J; bases not matched to a gene: 6. CDR1 is LGHDT and CDR2 is YNNKEL in the germline V gene (reference sequence). This CDR3 is built from 15 residues. Supplemented by reference TRBV3-1 and TRBJ1-5, the full variable domain reads DTAVSQTPKYLVTQMGNDKSIKCEQNLGHDTMYWYKQDSKKFLKIMFSYNNKELIINETVPNRFSPKSPDKAHLNLHINSLELGDSAVYFCASSQGGRGRQPQHFGDGTRLSIL.